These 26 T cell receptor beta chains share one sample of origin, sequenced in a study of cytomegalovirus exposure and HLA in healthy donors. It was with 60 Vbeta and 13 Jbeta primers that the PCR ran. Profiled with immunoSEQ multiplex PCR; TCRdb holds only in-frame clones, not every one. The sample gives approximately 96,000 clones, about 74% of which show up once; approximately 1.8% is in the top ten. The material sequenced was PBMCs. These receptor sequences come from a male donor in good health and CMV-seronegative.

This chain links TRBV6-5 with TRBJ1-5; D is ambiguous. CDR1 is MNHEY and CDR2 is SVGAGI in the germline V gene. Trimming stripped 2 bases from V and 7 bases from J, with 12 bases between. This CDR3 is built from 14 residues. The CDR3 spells CASSYAGRQQPQHF. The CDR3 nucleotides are TGTGCCAGCAGTTACGCGGGGAGGCAGCAGCCCCAGCATTTT.

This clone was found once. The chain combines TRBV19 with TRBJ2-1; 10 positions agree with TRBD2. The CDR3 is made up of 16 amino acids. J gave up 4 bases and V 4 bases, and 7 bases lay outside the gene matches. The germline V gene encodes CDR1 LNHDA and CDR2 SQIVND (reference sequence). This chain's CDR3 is CASSTLLAGIYNEQFF. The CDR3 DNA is TGTGCCAGTAGTACCTTACTAGCGGGAATATACAATGAGCAGTTCTTC. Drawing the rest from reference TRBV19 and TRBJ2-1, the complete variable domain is DGGITQSPKYLFRKEGQNVTLSCEQNLNHDAMYWYRQDPGQGLRLIYYSQIVNDFQKGDIAEGYSVSREKKESFPLTVTSAQKNPTAFYLCASSTLLAGIYNEQFFGPGTRLTVL.

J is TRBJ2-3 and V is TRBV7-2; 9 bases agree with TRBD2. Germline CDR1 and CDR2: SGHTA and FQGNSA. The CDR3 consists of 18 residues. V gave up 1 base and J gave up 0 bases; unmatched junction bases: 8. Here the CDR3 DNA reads TGTGCCAGCAGCTTAGGCCACCCTAGCGGGACTAGCACAGATACGCAGTATTTT. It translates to CASSLGHPSGTSTDTQYF.

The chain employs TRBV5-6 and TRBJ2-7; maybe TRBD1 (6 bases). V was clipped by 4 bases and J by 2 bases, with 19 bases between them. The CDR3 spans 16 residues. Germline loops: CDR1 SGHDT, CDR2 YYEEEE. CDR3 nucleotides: TGTGCCAGCAGCCCAGCGGACAGAAGGATGCCCTACGAGCAGTACTTC. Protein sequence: CASSPADRRMPYEQYF.

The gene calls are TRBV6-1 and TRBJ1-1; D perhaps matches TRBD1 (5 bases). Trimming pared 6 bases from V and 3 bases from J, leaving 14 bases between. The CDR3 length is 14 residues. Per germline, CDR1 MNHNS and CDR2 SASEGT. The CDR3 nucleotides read TGTGCCAGCAGAGCATCTCCAGGGTACACTGAAGCTTTCTTT. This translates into CASRASPGYTEAFF.

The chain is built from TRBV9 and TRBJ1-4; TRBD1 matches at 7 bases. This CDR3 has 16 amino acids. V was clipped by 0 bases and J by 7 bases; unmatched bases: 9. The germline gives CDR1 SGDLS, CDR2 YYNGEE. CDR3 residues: CASSVAGQATGEKLFF. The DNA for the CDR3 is TGTGCCAGCAGCGTAGCCGGACAGGCTACGGGTGAAAAACTGTTTTTT.

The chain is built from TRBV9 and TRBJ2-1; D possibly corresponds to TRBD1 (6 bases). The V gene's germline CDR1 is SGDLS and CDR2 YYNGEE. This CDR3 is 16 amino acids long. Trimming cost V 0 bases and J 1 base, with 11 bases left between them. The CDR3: CASSVAGDRSYNEQFF. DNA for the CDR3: TGTGCCAGCAGCGTAGCTGGTGACAGGTCCTACAATGAGCAGTTCTTC.

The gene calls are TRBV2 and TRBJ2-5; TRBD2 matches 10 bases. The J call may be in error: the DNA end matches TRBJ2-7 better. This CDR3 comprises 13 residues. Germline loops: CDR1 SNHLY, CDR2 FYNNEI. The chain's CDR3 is CASSELAGVEQYF. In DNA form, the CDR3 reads TGTGCCAGCAGTGAACTAGCGGGAGTCGAGCAGTACTTC.

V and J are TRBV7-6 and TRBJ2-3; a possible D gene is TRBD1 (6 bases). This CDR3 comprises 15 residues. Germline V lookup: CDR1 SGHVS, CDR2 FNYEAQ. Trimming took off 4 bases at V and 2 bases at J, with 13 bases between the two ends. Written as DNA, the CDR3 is TGTGCCAGCAGCTGGGACAAAGGGGCCACAGATACGCAGTATTTT. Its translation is CASSWDKGATDTQYF.

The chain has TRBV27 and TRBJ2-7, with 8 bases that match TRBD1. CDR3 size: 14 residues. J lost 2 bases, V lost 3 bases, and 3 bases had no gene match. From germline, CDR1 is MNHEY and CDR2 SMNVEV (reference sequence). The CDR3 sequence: CASSFGTGPYEQYF. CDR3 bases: TGTGCCAGCAGTTTTGGGACAGGCCCCTACGAGCAGTACTTC.

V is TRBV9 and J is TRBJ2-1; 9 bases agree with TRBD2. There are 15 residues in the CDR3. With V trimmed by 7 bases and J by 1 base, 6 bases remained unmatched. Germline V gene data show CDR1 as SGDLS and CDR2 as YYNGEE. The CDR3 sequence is CASGNSGSSYNEQFF. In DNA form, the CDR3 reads TGTGCCAGCGGAAATAGCGGGAGTTCCTACAATGAGCAGTTCTTC.

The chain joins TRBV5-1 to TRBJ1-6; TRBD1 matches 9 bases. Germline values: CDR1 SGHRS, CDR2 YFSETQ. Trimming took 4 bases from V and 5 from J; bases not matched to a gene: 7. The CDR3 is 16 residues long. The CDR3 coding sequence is TGCGCCAGCAGCCGGACAGGGGCGCCGAATAATTCACCCCTCCACTTT. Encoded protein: CASSRTGAPNNSPLHF.

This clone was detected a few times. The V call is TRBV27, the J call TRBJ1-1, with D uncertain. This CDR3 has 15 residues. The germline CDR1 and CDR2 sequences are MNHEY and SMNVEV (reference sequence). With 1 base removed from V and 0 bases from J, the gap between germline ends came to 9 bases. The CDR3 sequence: CASSLYTRMNTEAFF. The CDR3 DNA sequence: TGTGCCAGCAGTTTATATACGAGAATGAACACTGAAGCTTTCTTT.

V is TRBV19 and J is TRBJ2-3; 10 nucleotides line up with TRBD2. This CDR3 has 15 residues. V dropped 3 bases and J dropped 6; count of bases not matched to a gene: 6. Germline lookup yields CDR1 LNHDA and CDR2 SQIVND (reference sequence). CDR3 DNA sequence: TGTGCCAGTAGTATTGCTAGCGGGAGTTTCGATACGCAGTATTTT. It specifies CASSIASGSFDTQYF.

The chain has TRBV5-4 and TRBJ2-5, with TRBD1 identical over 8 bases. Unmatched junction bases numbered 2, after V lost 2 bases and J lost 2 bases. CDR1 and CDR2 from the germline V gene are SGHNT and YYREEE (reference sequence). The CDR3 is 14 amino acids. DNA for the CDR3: TGTGCCAGCAGCTTTAGGACAGGGCAAGAGACCCAGTACTTC. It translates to CASSFRTGQETQYF.

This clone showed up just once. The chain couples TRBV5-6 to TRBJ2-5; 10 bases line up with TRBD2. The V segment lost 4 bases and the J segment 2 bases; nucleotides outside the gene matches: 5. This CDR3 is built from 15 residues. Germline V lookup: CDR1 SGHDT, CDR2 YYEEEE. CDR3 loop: CASSLGTSEQETQYF. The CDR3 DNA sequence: TGTGCCAGCAGCCTCGGGACTAGCGAGCAAGAGACCCAGTACTTC.

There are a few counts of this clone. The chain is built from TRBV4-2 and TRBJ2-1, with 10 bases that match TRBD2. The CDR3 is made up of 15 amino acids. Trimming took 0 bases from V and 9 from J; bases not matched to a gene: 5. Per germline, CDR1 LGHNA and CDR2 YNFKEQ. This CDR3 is CASSQEGTSASEQFF. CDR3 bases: TGTGCCAGCAGCCAAGAAGGGACTAGCGCGTCTGAGCAGTTCTTC.

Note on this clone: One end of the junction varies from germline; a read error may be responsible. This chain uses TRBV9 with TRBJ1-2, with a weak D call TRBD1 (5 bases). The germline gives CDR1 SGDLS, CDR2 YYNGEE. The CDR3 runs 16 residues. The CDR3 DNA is TGTGCCAGCAAGAAGGGGTCCGATGCCACTAACTATGACTACACCTTC. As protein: CASKKGSDATNYDYTF.

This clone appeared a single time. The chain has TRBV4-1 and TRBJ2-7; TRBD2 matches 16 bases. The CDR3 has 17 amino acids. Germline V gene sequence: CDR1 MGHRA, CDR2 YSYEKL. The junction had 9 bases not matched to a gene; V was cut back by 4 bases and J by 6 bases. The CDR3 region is CASSLGLAGGPQGEQYF. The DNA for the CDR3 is TGCGCCAGCAGCCTGGGACTAGCGGGAGGGCCCCAGGGCGAGCAGTACTTC.

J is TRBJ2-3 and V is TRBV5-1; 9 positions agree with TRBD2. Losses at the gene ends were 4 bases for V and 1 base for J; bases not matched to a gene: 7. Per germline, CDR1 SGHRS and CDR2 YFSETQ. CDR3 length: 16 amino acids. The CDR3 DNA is TGCGCCAGCAGCCCCGGACTAGCGCACGGCACAGATACGCAGTATTTT. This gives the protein CASSPGLAHGTDTQYF.

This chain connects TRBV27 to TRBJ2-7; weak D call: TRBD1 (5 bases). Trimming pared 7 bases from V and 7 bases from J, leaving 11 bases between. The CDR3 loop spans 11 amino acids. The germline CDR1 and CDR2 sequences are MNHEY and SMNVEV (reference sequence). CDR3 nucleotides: TGTGCCAGCACCGGAAACAGGGAGCAGTACTTC. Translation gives CASTGNREQYF.

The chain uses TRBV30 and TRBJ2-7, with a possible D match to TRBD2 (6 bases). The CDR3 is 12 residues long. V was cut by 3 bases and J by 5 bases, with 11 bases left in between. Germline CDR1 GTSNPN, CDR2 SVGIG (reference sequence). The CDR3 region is CAWRGGRDEQYF. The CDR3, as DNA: TGTGCCTGGAGAGGAGGGCGCGACGAGCAGTACTTC.

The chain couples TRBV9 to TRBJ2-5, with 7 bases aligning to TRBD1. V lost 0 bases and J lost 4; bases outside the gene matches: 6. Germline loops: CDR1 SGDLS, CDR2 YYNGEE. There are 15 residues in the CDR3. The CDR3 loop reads CASSVAGGVGETQYF. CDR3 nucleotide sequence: TGTGCCAGCAGCGTAGCAGGGGGAGTAGGAGAGACCCAGTACTTC.

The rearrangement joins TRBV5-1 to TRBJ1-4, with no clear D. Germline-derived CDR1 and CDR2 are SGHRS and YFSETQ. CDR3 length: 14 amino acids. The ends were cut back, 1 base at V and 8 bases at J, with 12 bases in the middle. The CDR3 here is CASSLRQAGEKLFF. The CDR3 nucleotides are TGCGCCAGCAGCTTGCGTCAGGCGGGGGAAAAACTGTTTTTT.

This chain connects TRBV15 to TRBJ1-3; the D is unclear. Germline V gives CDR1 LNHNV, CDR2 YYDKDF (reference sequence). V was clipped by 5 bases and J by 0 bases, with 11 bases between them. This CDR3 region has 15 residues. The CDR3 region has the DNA TGTGCCACCAGCCTGCCGGCTAGCTCTGGAAACACCATATATTTT. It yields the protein CATSLPASSGNTIYF.

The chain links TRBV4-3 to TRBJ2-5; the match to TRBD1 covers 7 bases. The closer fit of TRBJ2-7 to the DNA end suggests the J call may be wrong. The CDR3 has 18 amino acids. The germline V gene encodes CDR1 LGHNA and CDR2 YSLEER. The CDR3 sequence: CASSLRASGQALSYEQYF. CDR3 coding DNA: TGCGCCAGCAGCCTCAGAGCCAGCGGACAGGCTCTATCCTACGAGCAGTACTTC.